These T cell receptor beta chains were read from a single sample in a study of low-dose radiotherapy and immunotherapy resistance in tumors. TCRdb redid the calling of the reads with MiXCR, one entry per CDR3 protein. The repertoire holds under 90,000 distinct CDR3 sequences, with 18% as singletons. This specimen consisted of PBMCs, obtained before treatment. All receptors derive from a male donor with prostate cancer. Both conserved end residues are part of each CDR3. D genes are given only for firm matches. Clone size is given for some rows only: seen once, a few or many times, or a class if the clone is expanded.

clone_size,j_call,d_call,v_call,cdr3_nt,cdr3_aa
many,TRBJ2-5,-,TRBV20-1,TGCAGTGCTGGAGCCGATAATCGCGGATCCGGGGAGACCCAGTACTTC,CSAGADNRGSGETQYF
many,TRBJ2-2,TRBD2,TRBV11-3,TGTGCCAGCAGCTCCCGGACTAGCGGGGGCACCGGGGAGCTGTTTTTT,CASSSRTSGGTGELFF
many,TRBJ2-3,-,TRBV2,TGTGCCAGCGATGGCGGCAACACAGATACGCAGTATTTT,CASDGGNTDTQYF
many,TRBJ2-2,-,TRBV6-2/TRBV6-3,TGTGCCAGCAGTTACAGCAACACCGGGGAGCTGTTTTTT,CASSYSNTGELFF
many,TRBJ1-6,-,TRBV7-9,TGTGCCAGCAGCTTACAATCCAGCTCATCACCCCTCCACTTT,CASSLQSSSSPLHF
-,TRBJ2-3,-,TRBV15,TGTGCCACCAGCAGAGATCGAGGGGATACGCAGTATTTT,CATSRDRGDTQYF
many,TRBJ2-3,TRBD1,TRBV12-5,TGTGCTAGTGGTCCTCCCGGGACAGGGGGCACAGATACGCAGTATTTT,CASGPPGTGGTDTQYF
-,TRBJ2-1,-,TRBV2,TGTGCCAGCTCAAAAGGGGGGCAGGTAGATGAGCAGTTCTTC,CASSKGGQVDEQFF
-,TRBJ2-3,-,TRBV19,TGTGCCAGCAAAATGCCCCCGCGGGGTACGCAGTATTTT,CASKMPPRGTQYF
many,TRBJ2-1,-,TRBV5-1,TGCGCCAGCAGCTTGGATGGATCGGGGACGGGAGAGTTCTTC,CASSLDGSGTGEFF
many,TRBJ1-5,TRBD1,TRBV20-1,TGCAGTGCACCACAGGGGGGAAACAATCAGCCCCAGCATTTT,CSAPQGGNNQPQHF
many,TRBJ2-7,TRBD1,TRBV12-3/TRBV12-4,TGTGCCAGCAGTTTAATCGGGACAGGGATGTACGAGCAGTACTTC,CASSLIGTGMYEQYF
many,TRBJ2-5,-,TRBV20-1,TGCAGTGCCTATCCTACACAAGAGACCCAGTACTTC,CSAYPTQETQYF
-,TRBJ2-2,-,TRBV20-1,TGCAGTGCTAGAGCTGTGCTCGCGACCCCGAACACCGGGGAGCTGTTTTTT,CSARAVLATPNTGELFF
many,TRBJ2-3,-,TRBV19,TGTGCCAGTAGTATAGCCGGGACGGAGGCAGATACGCAGTATTTT,CASSIAGTEADTQYF
many,TRBJ2-3,-,TRBV11-2,TGTGCCAGCAAGGCCATTAGGGTGAGCACAGATACGCAGTATTTT,CASKAIRVSTDTQYF
-,TRBJ2-5,-,TRBV5-1,TGCGCCAGCAGCCCCGGGACGTTCCAAGAGACCCAGTACTTC,CASSPGTFQETQYF
many,TRBJ1-5,TRBD1,TRBV27,TGTGCCAGCAGTCCTCGGACAGGGGACGGTCAGCCCCAGCATTTT,CASSPRTGDGQPQHF
many,TRBJ1-2,TRBD1,TRBV5-1,TGCGCCAGCAGCTTGGGAGGTGACAGGGCGGCTAACTATGGCTACACCTTC,CASSLGGDRAANYGYTF
many,TRBJ2-1,-,TRBV9,TGTGCCAGCAGCCCCGTGATGAATGAGCAGTTCTTC,CASSPVMNEQFF
many,TRBJ1-1,-,TRBV6-5,TGTGCCAGCAGTCTCCCCGGGGGGAACACTGAAGCTTTCTTT,CASSLPGGNTEAFF
few,TRBJ1-2,TRBD1,TRBV3-1,TGTGCCAGCAGCCAAGATGGAGTAAGGGGGCGGCATGGCTACACCTTC,CASSQDGVRGRHGYTF
many,TRBJ2-3,-,TRBV3-1,TGTGCCAGCAGCGGTGGGACTAAAGGGGGAGATACGCAGTATTTT,CASSGGTKGGDTQYF
many,TRBJ1-1,-,TRBV27,TGTGCCAGCAGTTTTCCGGGAGGTGGCACTGAAGCTTTCTTT,CASSFPGGGTEAFF
many,TRBJ2-7,-,TRBV24-1,TGTGCCACCAGTGATTCCAAGGGGAGGCCGGTTCCTTTTTACGAGCAGTACTTC,CATSDSKGRPVPFYEQYF
-,TRBJ1-1,-,TRBV9,TGTGCCAGCACGGGGGGGGGCAATACGGGCAGAGACACTGAAGCTTTCTTT,CASTGGGNTGRDTEAFF
many,TRBJ2-1,-,TRBV5-8,TGTGCCAGCAGGAAAATAAGAGCTGAGCAGTTCTTC,CASRKIRAEQFF
many,TRBJ2-1,TRBD1,TRBV10-1,TGCGCCAGCAGTGGAAGGACAGGGGTCTACAATGAGCAGTTCTTC,CASSGRTGVYNEQFF
many,TRBJ1-2,TRBD1,TRBV28,TGTGCCAGCAGTTTGGTGACAGGGCTTGGCTACACCTTC,CASSLVTGLGYTF
many,TRBJ1-5,TRBD1,TRBV28,TGTGCCAGCAGTTCCTCGCCAGGGGGTGGCAATCAGCCCCAGCATTTT,CASSSSPGGGNQPQHF
many,TRBJ1-3,-,TRBV4-1,TGCGCCAGCAGCCAGACTGTGGGGTGGGGTGGAAACACCATATATTTT,CASSQTVGWGGNTIYF
many,TRBJ2-2,TRBD2,TRBV20-1,TGCAGTGCTAGCCCAGCGGGGGGGCTTTGGACCGGGGAGCTGTTTTTT,CSASPAGGLWTGELFF
many,TRBJ2-5,TRBD2,TRBV3-1,TGTGCCAGCAGCCGTAGCCCTAGCGGGGGCCTCCAGACCCAGTACTTC,CASSRSPSGGLQTQYF
many,TRBJ1-6,-,TRBV20-1,TGCAGTGCCGAAGGGGCGAGCTCCTATAATTCACCCCTCCACTTT,CSAEGASSYNSPLHF
many,TRBJ2-3,-,TRBV12-3/TRBV12-4,TGTGCCAGCAGTTTTTACCGTGGCTCAAGGGGGTCAGATACGCAGTATTTT,CASSFYRGSRGSDTQYF
many,TRBJ2-3,TRBD2,TRBV12-3/TRBV12-4,TGTGCCAGCAGTTCAACGGGGGGGCCAGGAGATACGCAGTATTTT,CASSSTGGPGDTQYF
many,TRBJ1-5,TRBD1,TRBV6-5,TGTGCCAGCCACCCCACAGGGGGCGCCCGCAATCAGCCCCAGCATTTT,CASHPTGGARNQPQHF
-,TRBJ2-1,-,TRBV4-2,TGTGCCAGCAGCCAAGCAGAAATGGCCAGGGAGCAGTTCTTC,CASSQAEMAREQFF
many,TRBJ2-3,-,TRBV27,TGTGCCAGCATTACGACGGCAGGAACGCAGTATTTT,CASITTAGTQYF
many,TRBJ2-7,-,TRBV25-1,TGTGCCAGCAGTAAAGGACGGCCCCCCTACGAGCAGTACTTC,CASSKGRPPYEQYF
many,TRBJ2-1,TRBD2,TRBV6-6,TGTGCCAGCAGTTACCCCGACCGCGGGGGGGCTTTGAGTCAGCAGTTCTTC,CASSYPDRGGALSQQFF
many,TRBJ2-6,-,TRBV20-1,TGCAGTGCCTCCAAGGAGGCCTCGGTGGGGGCCAACGTCCTGACTTTC,CSASKEASVGANVLTF
many,TRBJ1-5,-,TRBV6-2/TRBV6-3,TGTGCCAGCAGTGTAACTGCAGCTGGGGATCAGCCCCAGCATTTT,CASSVTAAGDQPQHF
many,TRBJ2-1,-,TRBV29-1,TGCAGCGTTGTGACGGGAGATTACAATGAGCAGTTCTTC,CSVVTGDYNEQFF
many,TRBJ1-5,-,TRBV3-1,TGTGCCAGCAGCCAATGGGGGAATCAGCCCCAGCATTTT,CASSQWGNQPQHF
-,TRBJ2-5,-,TRBV5-1,TGCGCCAGCAGCTTGGGGTCCCGGGTAGGGGGCCAAGAGACCCAGTACTTC,CASSLGSRVGGQETQYF
many,TRBJ2-5,TRBD2,TRBV7-9,TGTGCCAGCAGCTTCGGACTAGCCCAAGAGACCCAGTACTTC,CASSFGLAQETQYF
-,TRBJ2-3,-,TRBV2,TGTGCCAGCGGAGGGGGCACATCAGATACGCAGTATTTT,CASGGGTSDTQYF
many,TRBJ2-5,TRBD2,TRBV2,TGTGCCAGCAGTGAAGCGCTCGGCGGGGGGAGAGAGACCCAGTACTTC,CASSEALGGGRETQYF
-,TRBJ2-7,-,TRBV28,TGTGCCAGCGAAGACCCCGTCTACGAGCAGTACTTC,CASEDPVYEQYF
once,TRBJ2-1,-,TRBV7-8,TGTGCCAGCAGCCAAAGTAGGCGGGTCAGCACCTACAATGAGCAGTTCTTC,CASSQSRRVSTYNEQFF
many,TRBJ1-6,-,TRBV7-6,TGTGCCAGCAGCTTAGCGCGGGGGTCACCCCTCCACTTT,CASSLARGSPLHF
many,TRBJ1-1,TRBD1,TRBV6-6,TGTGCCAGCAGTCGAGGGACAGGGTTGAACACTGAAGCTTTCTTT,CASSRGTGLNTEAFF
-,TRBJ2-3,-,TRBV12-3/TRBV12-4,TGTGCCAGCTCCAACCCGGAGGCCCCGGGGGATACGCAGTATTTT,CASSNPEAPGDTQYF
many,TRBJ1-1,-,TRBV12-1,TGTGCCAGCAGCTTTGCCGGGACAGGGAAAGCTTTCTTT,CASSFAGTGKAFF
many,TRBJ1-5,-,TRBV12-3/TRBV12-4,TGTGCCAGCAGTGCGGGGCCCCCGGGAAGCAATCAGCCCCAGCATTTT,CASSAGPPGSNQPQHF
many,TRBJ2-3,TRBD2,TRBV6-2/TRBV6-3,TGTGCCAGCAGTGTGCGGGGGGCCAAAGATACGCAGTATTTT,CASSVRGAKDTQYF
many,TRBJ1-3,-,TRBV5-1,TGCGCCAGTTCCGATAACTCTGGAAACACCATATATTTT,CASSDNSGNTIYF